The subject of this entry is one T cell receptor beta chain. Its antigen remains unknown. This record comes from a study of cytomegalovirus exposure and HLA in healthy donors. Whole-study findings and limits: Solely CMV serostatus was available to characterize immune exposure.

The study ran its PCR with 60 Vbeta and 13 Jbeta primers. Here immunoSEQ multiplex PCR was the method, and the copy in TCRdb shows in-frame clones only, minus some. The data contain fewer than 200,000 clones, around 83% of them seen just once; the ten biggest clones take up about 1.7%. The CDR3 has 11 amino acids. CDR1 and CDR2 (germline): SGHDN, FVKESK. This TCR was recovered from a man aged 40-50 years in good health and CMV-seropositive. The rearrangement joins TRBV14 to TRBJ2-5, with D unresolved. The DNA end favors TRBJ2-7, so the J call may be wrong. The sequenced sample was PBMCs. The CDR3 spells CASSMFYEQYF. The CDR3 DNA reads TGTGCCAGCAGTATGTTCTACGAGCAGTACTTC.